Below are 26 T cell receptor beta chains sequenced from a single sample in a study of molecular identifiers for immune sequencing clone quantification. TCRdb re-derived calls from the PCR reads in MiXCR, one entry per CDR3 protein. The sample comprises tens of thousands of distinct CDR3 sequences, roughly 23% of which are singletons, and 1% to 1.2% rests with the top ten. Sequenced sample: naive CD8+ T cells from blood, with Jurkat cell RNA spiked in. Subset noted: FACS-sorted CD8+CD4-CCR7+CD45RA+ naive T cells. These receptors came from a human donor in good health. Some libraries in this study had Jurkat cell RNA spiked in.

This clonotype was recorded many times. This chain uses TRBV4-3 with TRBJ2-7, with 10 nucleotides matching TRBD1. This CDR3 is 17 amino acids long. The junction had 10 bases not matched to a gene; V was cut back by 3 bases and J by 2 bases. Germline lookup yields CDR1 LGHNA and CDR2 YSLEER. The CDR3 region is CASSHAPPGTGAYEQYF. The CDR3 nucleotides are TGCGCCAGCAGCCACGCTCCGCCCGGGACAGGGGCCTACGAGCAGTACTTC.

This clonotype was detected a few times. This sequence joins TRBV7-9 and TRBJ1-2; possible D gene TRBD1, 6 bases. Deletions cut 5 bases from V and 2 bases from J, with 15 bases between. Germline CDR1 SEHNR, CDR2 FQNEAQ (reference sequence). The CDR3 consists of 15 residues. This CDR3 reads CASSLPPGQNYGYTF. DNA of the CDR3: TGTGCCAGCAGCCTACCCCCGGGACAAAACTATGGCTACACCTTC. The complete variable domain, with remaining parts taken from reference TRBV7-9 and TRBJ1-2, reads DTGVSQNPRHKITKRGQNVTFRCDPISEHNRLYWYRQTLGQGPEFLTYFQNEAQLEKSRLLSDRFSAERPKGSFSTLEIQRTEQGDSAMYLCASSLPPGQNYGYTFGSGTRLTVV.

This clonotype was detected a few times. The genes are TRBV19 and TRBJ1-3, with D maybe TRBD1 (6 bases). Germline CDR1 reads LNHDA; CDR2 reads SQIVND (reference sequence). This CDR3 comprises 21 residues. The germline V and J ends were trimmed by 1 base and 0 bases, with 25 bases remaining between them. The CDR3 loop reads CASSIAPDRFNSPHSGNTIYF. The CDR3 region has the DNA TGTGCCAGTAGTATAGCCCCGGACAGATTCAATTCTCCACACTCTGGAAACACCATATATTTT. Using reference TRBV19 and TRBJ1-3 for the parts outside the CDR3, the full variable domain is DGGITQSPKYLFRKEGQNVTLSCEQNLNHDAMYWYRQDPGQGLRLIYYSQIVNDFQKGDIAEGYSVSREKKESFPLTVTSAQKNPTAFYLCASSIAPDRFNSPHSGNTIYFGEGSWLTVV.

On this clonotype: Being one base from a much bigger clone, this may be a read error. The chain links TRBV2 to TRBJ2-5; D might be TRBD2 (5 bases). This CDR3 is 11 amino acids long. Germline V gives CDR1 SNHLY, CDR2 FYNNEI. The CDR3 protein is CASSEGETRYF. The DNA of the CDR3 is TGTGCCAGCAGTGAAGGGGAGACCCGGTACTTC.

The rearrangement uses TRBV12-3 or TRBV12-4 and TRBJ2-2; weak D call: TRBD2 (5 bases). The CDR3 is 16 residues long. V was cut by 5 bases and J by 1 base, with 14 bases left in between. The CDR3 spells CASSLPGFENTGELFF. In DNA form, the CDR3 reads TGTGCCAGCAGTCTCCCGGGGTTCGAGAACACCGGGGAGCTGTTTTTT.

This clonotype occurred many times. The CDR3, as DNA: TGTGCCAGCAGCCATAGGACGGAATCGAGCTCCTACAATGAGCAGTTCTTC. This encodes CASSHRTESSSYNEQFF. The rearrangement joins TRBV11-2 to TRBJ2-1; no definite D call. Germline V gene sequence: CDR1 SGHAT, CDR2 FQNNGV. CDR3 size: 17 residues. The V and J ends lost 5 bases and 0 bases respectively, with 17 bases between them.

The genes are TRBV27 and TRBJ2-7; 9 nucleotides agree with TRBD1. The CDR3 length is 16 residues. Germline V gene lookup returns CDR1 MNHEY and CDR2 SMNVEV (reference sequence). The V and J ends lost 6 bases and 1 base, in that order; junction bases with no gene match: 10. CDR3 in amino acids: CASSLSGTGFSYEQYF. The CDR3, as DNA: TGTGCCAGCAGCCTCTCCGGGACAGGGTTTTCCTACGAGCAGTACTTC.

A few counts support this clonotype. This chain links TRBV20-1 with TRBJ2-1; TRBD2 agrees at 8 bases. The CDR3 is made up of 16 amino acids. After removal of 1 base from V and 0 bases from J, the junction contained 5 bases not matched to a gene. Germline CDR1 reads DFQATT; CDR2 reads SNEGSKA (reference sequence). CDR3 residues: CSARASGQSSYNEQFF. For the CDR3, the DNA is TGCAGTGCTAGAGCTAGCGGGCAGAGCTCCTACAATGAGCAGTTCTTC.

This clonotype occurred once. The chain is built from TRBV5-1 and TRBJ2-6; perhaps TRBD2 as D (5 bases). Germline lookup yields CDR1 SGHRS and CDR2 YFSETQ. V lost 4 bases and J 12 bases, leaving 23 bases between the germline ends. CDR3 size: 16 residues. The CDR3, as DNA: TGCGCCAGCAGCCAAATTTCCGGGATTTCGGTGGGCGTCCTGACTTTC. Amino acids: CASSQISGISVGVLTF.

At least ten counts were recorded for this clonotype. This chain connects TRBV5-1 to TRBJ2-3; D may match TRBD1 or TRBD2 (7 bases each). Germline lookup yields CDR1 SGHRS and CDR2 YFSETQ. V lost 1 base and J lost 2, with 26 bases in between. CDR3 length: 20 amino acids. CDR3: CASSLHGTAKTGRYTDTQYF. CDR3 in DNA: TGCGCCAGCAGCTTGCACGGGACAGCAAAGACCGGGAGGTACACAGATACGCAGTATTTT.

This clonotype was counted ten times or more. CDR3 sequence reads: CALEGNEQFF. CDR3 in DNA: TGTGCCTTAGAAGGGAATGAGCAGTTCTTC. J is TRBJ2-1 and V is TRBV30; the D is unclear. V was cut by 7 bases and J by 7 bases, with 8 bases left in between. The CDR3 has 10 residues. Germline CDR1 is GTSNPN and CDR2 is SVGIG (reference sequence). Drawing the rest from reference TRBV30 and TRBJ2-1, the complete variable domain is SQTIHQWPATLVQPVGSPLSLECTVEGTSNPNLYWYRQAAGRGLQLLFYSVGIGQISSEVPQNLSASRPQDRQFILSSKKLLLSDSGFYLCALEGNEQFFGPGTRLTVL.

This clonotype was picked up one time. Just one base apart from a much larger clone, this may be a read error. V and J are TRBV6-5 and TRBJ2-3, with a weak D call TRBD1 (5 bases). The J call could be wrong; TRBJ1-5 is a better fit for the DNA end. Germline V gene data show CDR1 as MNHEY and CDR2 as SVGAGI. The CDR3 extends over 14 amino acids. The CDR3 protein is CASSYVGVRDTQHF. For the CDR3, the DNA is TGTGCCAGCAGTTACGTAGGGGTTCGGGATACGCAGCATTTT.

At least ten counts were recorded for this clonotype. The chain uses TRBV7-9 and TRBJ1-2; D is unresolved. Germline lookup yields CDR1 SEHNR and CDR2 FQNEAQ (reference sequence). The CDR3 is 13 amino acids. V was cut by 0 bases and J by 2 bases, with 4 bases left in between. The CDR3 region is CASSLAGNYGYTF. DNA for the CDR3: TGTGCCAGCAGCTTAGCCGGAAACTATGGCTACACCTTC.

This clonotype was recorded at least ten times. V is TRBV7-8 and J is TRBJ2-3, with D hard to call. Germline V gene lookup returns CDR1 SGHVS and CDR2 FQNEAQ. The CDR3 sequence is 13 residues long. Trimming cost V 5 bases and J 6 bases, with 12 bases left between them. CDR3 bases: TGTGCCAGCAGCCCCCCTTCGCGCGATACGCAGTATTTT. This translates into CASSPPSRDTQYF.

In this sample, this clonotype turned up a few times. The chain is built from TRBV9 and TRBJ1-6, with a tentative D call TRBD1 (6 bases). V lost 4 bases and J 10 bases, leaving 12 bases between the germline ends. CDR3 size: 13 residues. CDR1 and CDR2 (germline): SGDLS, YYNGEE. CDR3 DNA sequence: TGTGCCAGCAGCATCTACAGGGACTCACCCCTCCACTTT. The encoded protein is CASSIYRDSPLHF.

This clonotype was counted at least ten times. The genes are TRBV6-6 and TRBJ1-5; D is ambiguous. V was shortened by 1 base and J by 0 bases, with 13 bases between the two germline ends. The CDR3 has 17 residues. Germline V gene data show CDR1 as MNHNY and CDR2 as SVGAGI (reference sequence). This CDR3 is CASSYYDLGISNQPQHF. The DNA for the CDR3 is TGTGCCAGCAGTTACTATGACCTGGGCATTAGCAATCAGCCCCAGCATTTT.

The J gene is TRBJ1-4, the V gene TRBV6-6; 7 bases agree with TRBD1. The V and J ends lost 2 bases and 8 bases, in that order; junction bases with no gene match: 5. Germline V CDR1 and CDR2: MNHNY, SVGAGI (reference sequence). The CDR3 is made up of 14 amino acids. As DNA, the CDR3 is TGTGCCAGCAGTTACAAGGGGGCAGGAGAAAAACTGTTTTTT. This sequence encodes CASSYKGAGEKLFF.

This clonotype was detected many times. CDR3 residues: CASSYSAGREKARELFF. As DNA, the CDR3 is TGTGCCAGCAGTTACTCGGCCGGGCGGGAGAAAGCCCGGGAGCTGTTTTTT. The rearrangement links TRBV6-5 to TRBJ2-2; TRBD2 matches 7 bases. Germline loops: CDR1 MNHEY, CDR2 SVGAGI. The CDR3 is 17 residues long. V was pared by 0 bases and J by 9 bases, with 13 bases of the junction left unmatched.

This clonotype was counted only a few times. The chain joins TRBV6-6 to TRBJ2-7, with D uncertain. The V gene's germline CDR1 is MNHNY and CDR2 SVGAGI (reference sequence). The CDR3 length is 16 residues. The V end was cut by 2 bases, the J end by 2 bases, with 16 bases between. The CDR3 region has the DNA TGTGCCAGCAGTTACAGTCGAGATGAGAGTACCTACGAGCAGTACTTC. Protein product: CASSYSRDESTYEQYF.

J is TRBJ2-1 and V is TRBV7-9; D possibly corresponds to TRBD1 (5 bases). V was pared by 4 bases and J by 7 bases, with 17 bases between. The CDR3 runs 15 residues. Germline V gene sequence: CDR1 SEHNR, CDR2 FQNEAQ (reference sequence). CDR3 loop: CASSYDSTYLNEQFF. In DNA form, the CDR3 reads TGTGCCAGCAGCTACGACAGTACATACCTAAATGAGCAGTTCTTC.

In this sample, this clonotype turned up a few times. The chain is built from TRBV7-2 and TRBJ2-7; D remains unclear. Per germline, CDR1 SGHTA and CDR2 FQGNSA. V dropped 7 bases and J dropped 0 bases, with 7 bases sitting between them. The CDR3 length is 12 residues. The CDR3 sequence: CASTGPSYEQYF. The CDR3 bases are TGTGCCAGCACCGGGCCCTCCTACGAGCAGTACTTC.

This clonotype was seen ten or more times. The V call is TRBV7-2, the J call TRBJ2-5, with TRBD2 as a possible D gene (6 bases). The CDR3 extends over 13 amino acids. Germline V CDR1 and CDR2: SGHTA, FQGNSA. The V gene lost 5 bases and the J gene lost 5 bases, with 12 bases spanning the gap. The CDR3 is CASSPGVRETQYF. CDR3 bases: TGTGCCAGCAGCCCGGGAGTTAGGGAGACCCAGTACTTC.

As regards this clonotype: The junction departs from germline at one end; a sequencing error may be responsible. The V call is TRBV19, the J call TRBJ2-7; the D call may be TRBD1 or TRBD2 (5 bases each). Germline loops: CDR1 LNHDA, CDR2 SQIVND (reference sequence). The CDR3 consists of 15 residues. The CDR3 here is CASTASWGSGYEQHF. DNA of the CDR3: TGTGCCAGTACCGCGTCCTGGGGGTCGGGGTACGAGCAGCACTTC.

The V and J genes are TRBV6-5 and TRBJ2-1; 8 nucleotides agree with TRBD2. The CDR3 covers 16 residues. V was pared by 6 bases and J by 6 bases, with 13 bases of the junction left unmatched. CDR1 is MNHEY and CDR2 is SVGAGI in the germline V gene. CDR3 region: CASRINSGADCNEQFF. CDR3 DNA sequence: TGTGCCAGCAGAATAAATAGCGGGGCCGATTGCAATGAGCAGTTCTTC.

This clonotype has more than one count but fewer than ten. The J gene is TRBJ2-1, the V gene TRBV4-1; D is ambiguous. The V gene's germline CDR1 is MGHRA and CDR2 YSYEKL. The germline V and J ends were trimmed by 4 bases and 6 bases, with 10 bases remaining between them. The CDR3 covers 13 residues. CDR3 sequence (DNA): TGCGCCAGCAGCCTTAATCTGGTCAATGAGCAGTTCTTC. Amino acids: CASSLNLVNEQFF.

This sequence joins TRBV27 and TRBJ1-5, with a tentative D call TRBD1 (5 bases). Germline-derived CDR1 and CDR2 are MNHEY and SMNVEV (reference sequence). Trimming removed 5 bases at V and 4 bases at J, with 18 bases between. The CDR3 length is 16 residues. CDR3 sequence: CASSRSGTHPNQPQHF. The CDR3, as DNA: TGTGCCAGCAGTCGATCCGGGACTCATCCTAATCAGCCCCAGCATTTT.